This T cell receptor (beta chain) was sequenced for a study of technical replicates of blood from a few donors. Data came from immunoSEQ multiplex PCR; TCRdb stores just in-frame clones and leaves some out. Counted here are 75,000 to 100,000 clones, around 96% occurring once; the ten biggest clones make up around 0.33%. What was sequenced was T cells isolated from PBMCs. This clonotype originated in a human donor in good health.

The CDR3 loop is CASSSSHGGAGEKLFF. CDR3 DNA: TGTGCCAGCAGCTCTTCTCATGGGGGGGCAGGAGAAAAACTGTTTTTT. V and J are TRBV7-8 and TRBJ1-4; TRBD1 is a possible D gene (6 bases). This CDR3 comprises 16 residues. Germline V lookup: CDR1 SGHVS, CDR2 FQNEAQ. V gave up 4 bases and J gave up 8 bases, with 20 bases separating them.